These 20 T cell receptor beta chains were sequenced from one sample in a study of blood T cell repertoires in COVID-19. The protocol was immunoSEQ multiplex PCR, while the TCRdb copy is restricted to in-frame clones and leaves out a portion. This table holds 300,000 to 350,000 clones, around nine tenths found once. Sample: peripheral blood. The receptors stem from a young woman with COVID-19, enrolled during active disease.

The chain uses TRBV3-1 (or the pseudogene TRBV3-2) and TRBJ1-4; 7 nucleotides agree with TRBD1. CDR3 length equals 14 residues. The germline V gene has CDR1 LGHDT and CDR2 YNNKEL (reference sequence). Trimming removed 2 bases from V and 8 bases from J; junction bases left unmatched: 5. CDR3 loop: CASSQRQGGEKLFF. CDR3 DNA sequence: TGTGCCAGCAGCCAACGTCAGGGGGGCGAAAAACTGTTTTTT.

The chain recombines TRBV4-1 with TRBJ2-7; 9 nucleotides match TRBD1. This CDR3 has 15 residues. Germline CDR1 MGHRA, CDR2 YSYEKL. The V gene end was trimmed by 2 bases and the J gene end by 5 bases; junction bases not matched to a gene: 7. The CDR3 loop reads CASSQSRDRADEQYF. The CDR3 DNA reads as TGCGCCAGCAGCCAATCACGGGACAGGGCCGACGAGCAGTACTTC.

The genes are TRBV18 and TRBJ1-5; 8 bases align to TRBD1. The CDR3 covers 16 residues. CDR1 and CDR2 (germline): KGHSH, LQKENI. Trimming removed 5 bases from V and 5 bases from J; junction bases left unmatched: 11. The CDR3 DNA sequence: TGTGCCAGCTCAACCTCAGCCGGGACAGGCGATCAGCCCCAGCATTTT. Its translation: CASSTSAGTGDQPQHF.

The V gene is TRBV27, the J gene TRBJ1-6, with D uncertain. This CDR3 has 16 amino acids. V lost 4 bases to trimming and J lost 0 bases, with 10 bases between them. Germline CDR1 MNHEY, CDR2 SMNVEV (reference sequence). The CDR3 spells CASSSLGSSYNSPLHF. The CDR3, as DNA: TGTGCCAGCAGTTCTTTGGGGAGCTCCTATAATTCACCCCTCCACTTT.

The chain links TRBV19 to TRBJ1-6, with TRBD1 as a possible D gene (5 bases). CDR1 and CDR2 from the germline V gene are LNHDA and SQIVND (reference sequence). CDR3 size: 16 residues. V lost 6 bases and J 0 bases, leaving 12 bases between the germline ends. CDR3 DNA sequence: TGTGCCAGTAGGCAGGGTGGACGCTCCTATAATTCACCCCTCCACTTT. Translation gives CASRQGGRSYNSPLHF. Full variable domain (missing parts from reference TRBV19 and TRBJ1-6): DGGITQSPKYLFRKEGQNVTLSCEQNLNHDAMYWYRQDPGQGLRLIYYSQIVNDFQKGDIAEGYSVSREKKESFPLTVTSAQKNPTAFYLCASRQGGRSYNSPLHFGNGTRLTVT.

This clone was detected once. V is TRBV6-2 or TRBV6-3 and J is TRBJ2-1; 7 nucleotides line up with TRBD2. J was trimmed by 4 bases and V by 6 bases; bases with no gene match: 9. There are 15 residues in the CDR3. From germline, CDR1 is MNHEY and CDR2 SVGEGT. The CDR3 DNA reads as TGTGCCAGCAGCCCTCCGGGACTACCATACAATGAGCAGTTCTTC. Protein product: CASSPPGLPYNEQFF.

The chain carries TRBV10-3 and TRBJ2-3; TRBD2 matches at 11 bases. CDR1 ENHRY and CDR2 SYGVKD come from the germline V gene. V shed 5 bases, J shed 1 base, and the junction held 14 bases outside the gene matches. The CDR3 totals 19 residues. The DNA of the CDR3 is TGTGCCATCAGTACGAGATCCAAAACTAGCGGGAGAGGCACAGATACGCAGTATTTT. It is translated as CAISTRSKTSGRGTDTQYF.

This chain uses TRBV9 with TRBJ2-7; TRBD1 agrees at 9 bases. This CDR3 comprises 14 residues. Germline V gene data show CDR1 as SGDLS and CDR2 as YYNGEE. V lost 5 bases and J lost 7; bases outside the gene matches: 10. The CDR3 DNA reads as TGTGCCAGCAGTTGGACAGGGGACGGAGAAGAGCAGTACTTC. It specifies CASSWTGDGEEQYF. Full variable domain (remainder filled in from reference TRBV9 and TRBJ2-7): DSGVTQTPKHLITATGQRVTLRCSPRSGDLSVYWYQQSLDQGLQFLIQYYNGEERAKGNILERFSAQQFPDLHSELNLSSLELGDSALYFCASSWTGDGEEQYFGPGTRLTVT.

The chain joins TRBV6-6 to TRBJ2-2; the match to TRBD2 covers 9 bases. V lost 7 bases, J lost 2 bases, and 5 bases stayed unmatched. Germline V gene data show CDR1 as MNHNY and CDR2 as SVGAGI (reference sequence). The CDR3 has 15 amino acids. In nucleotides, the CDR3 is TGTGCCAGCAACCGACTAGCGGTCAACACCGGGGAGCTGTTTTTT. The encoded protein is CASNRLAVNTGELFF.

V is TRBV30 and J is TRBJ1-4; D not certain. The germline V gene has CDR1 GTSNPN and CDR2 SVGIG (reference sequence). The CDR3 runs 14 residues. Trimming pared 5 bases from V and 11 bases from J, leaving 21 bases between. The CDR3 spells CAWGYWTDLKKLFF. DNA of the CDR3: TGTGCCTGGGGATACTGGACTGATCTGAAGAAACTGTTTTTT.

The chain has TRBV2 and TRBJ1-1; D possibly corresponds to TRBD1 (6 bases). Trimming removed 3 bases from V and 1 base from J, with 12 bases in between. This CDR3 comprises 15 residues. CDR1 is SNHLY and CDR2 is FYNNEI in the germline V gene. CDR3 loop: CASSESARGNTEAFF. CDR3 DNA sequence: TGTGCCAGCAGTGAGTCGGCCAGGGGGAACACTGAAGCTTTCTTT.

The chain joins TRBV28 to TRBJ2-7; 7 nucleotides line up with TRBD2. CDR1 and CDR2 from the germline V gene are MDHEN and SYDVKM. The CDR3 runs to 15 residues. V was clipped by 3 bases and J by 4 bases; unmatched bases: 9. CDR3 residues: CASSFPRGTAYEQYF. CDR3 sequence (DNA): TGTGCCAGCAGTTTCCCGCGGGGGACCGCTTACGAGCAGTACTTC.

The chain carries TRBV6-2 or TRBV6-3 and TRBJ2-1; 7 bases are a match to TRBD2. J gave up 5 bases and V 0 bases, and 7 bases lay outside the gene matches. This CDR3 is built from 16 residues. CDR1 and CDR2 from the germline V gene are MNHEY and SVGEGT. This CDR3 is CASSYSAGLSNNEQFF. Here the CDR3 DNA reads TGTGCCAGCAGTTACTCAGCGGGACTTTCAAACAATGAGCAGTTCTTC.

The chain combines TRBV7-3 with TRBJ2-1; D remains unclear. This CDR3 has 13 residues. Trimming left V 0 bases short and J 14 bases short, with 14 bases between. CDR1 and CDR2 from the germline V gene are SGHTA and FQGTGA. This CDR3 reads CASSLTDGSQEFF. The CDR3, as DNA: TGTGCCAGCAGCTTAACAGATGGCTCTCAGGAGTTCTTC.

CDR3 nucleotides: TGTGCCAGCAGCCAAGGGGGGCAGATTGGGACCTACGAGCAGTACTTC. Its translation is CASSQGGQIGTYEQYF. This sequence joins TRBV4-2 and TRBJ2-7; the D gene is possibly TRBD1 (6 bases). This CDR3 comprises 16 residues. Trimming took 1 base from V and 2 from J, leaving 15 bases between them. Germline-derived CDR1 and CDR2 are LGHNA and YNFKEQ.

As for this clone: Other DNA sequences in the sample encode the same CDR3. The chain joins TRBV30 to TRBJ1-6; weak D call: TRBD1 (5 bases). V was trimmed by 3 bases and J by 9 bases, leaving 9 bases between them. Germline V CDR1 and CDR2: GTSNPN, SVGIG (reference sequence). This CDR3 spans 12 amino acids. The chain's CDR3 is CAWSPGGSPLHF. The CDR3 DNA reads TGTGCCTGGAGCCCGGGGGGTTCACCCCTCCACTTT.

The chain carries TRBV5-6 and TRBJ2-7, with 8 positions matching TRBD1. The CDR3 covers 13 residues. CDR1 is SGHDT and CDR2 is YYEEEE in the germline V gene. J gave up 7 bases and V 1 base, and 4 bases lay outside the gene matches. Here the CDR3 reads CASSLQGAREQYF. The CDR3 DNA sequence: TGTGCCAGCAGCTTGCAGGGGGCGCGGGAGCAGTACTTC. The full variable domain, completed using reference TRBV5-6 and TRBJ2-7, is DAGVTQSPTHLIKTRGQQVTLRCSPKSGHDTVSWYQQALGQGPQFIFQYYEEEERQRGNFPDRFSGHQFPNYSSELNVNALLLGDSALYLCASSLQGAREQYFGPGTRLTVT.

In DNA form, the CDR3 reads TGTGCCAGCAGTTTAGGCCGGGGGGATTTTGAGCCCCAGCATTTT. Translated, it gives CASSLGRGDFEPQHF. The rearrangement links TRBV27 to TRBJ1-5; tentative D call: TRBD1 (5 bases). This CDR3 is 15 amino acids long. Germline V gives CDR1 MNHEY, CDR2 SMNVEV (reference sequence). The germline V and J ends were trimmed by 2 bases and 8 bases, with 16 bases remaining between them.

The genes are TRBV6-6 and TRBJ1-1; D remains unclear. V lost 6 bases and J 10 bases, leaving 15 bases between the germline ends. The CDR3 has 12 amino acids. The germline gives CDR1 MNHNY, CDR2 SVGAGI (reference sequence). The CDR3 sequence: CASSSPTEAAFF. CDR3 bases: TGTGCCAGCAGCTCACCGACGGAGGCAGCTTTCTTT.

The chain carries TRBV7-3 and TRBJ2-7, with 8 bases aligning to TRBD2. Germline loops: CDR1 SGHTA, CDR2 FQGTGA. J was trimmed by 6 bases and V by 5 bases; bases with no gene match: 6. The CDR3 is 13 amino acids. In nucleotides, the CDR3 is TGTGCCAGCAGCCGGACTAGCTTGAGCGAGCAGTACTTC. This encodes CASSRTSLSEQYF.